This TCR beta chain was identified in a study of CXCR3-negative and CXCR3-positive naive CD8 T cells. Study results and limitations: Compared with CXCR3-negative naive cells, CXCR3-positive naive cells showed more hydrophobic TRB CDR3s.

This CDR3 has 18 amino acids. Germline CDR1 and CDR2: DFQATT and SNEGSKA (reference sequence). As for this clonotype: Its cognate antigen is unknown.

Libraries were UMI-labeled 5' RACE TRB cDNA. Using the 5' RACE reads, TCRdb records one entry per CDR3 protein without DNA. The sample totals under 150,000 distinct CDR3 sequences. The rearrangement uses TRBV20-1 and TRBJ2-1; with no DNA, the TCRdb D assignment of TRBD2 cannot be verified. The sample was naive CXCR3+ CD8+ T cells from blood. The subset: CD45RO-CCR7+CD27+CD95- naive CD8+ T cells expressing CXCR3 (TNR3+). The clonotype originates from a human donor in good health. Some clones in this sample may be carry-over from other donors' samples. CDR3 residues: CSARDVLGLAGGPDEQFF.